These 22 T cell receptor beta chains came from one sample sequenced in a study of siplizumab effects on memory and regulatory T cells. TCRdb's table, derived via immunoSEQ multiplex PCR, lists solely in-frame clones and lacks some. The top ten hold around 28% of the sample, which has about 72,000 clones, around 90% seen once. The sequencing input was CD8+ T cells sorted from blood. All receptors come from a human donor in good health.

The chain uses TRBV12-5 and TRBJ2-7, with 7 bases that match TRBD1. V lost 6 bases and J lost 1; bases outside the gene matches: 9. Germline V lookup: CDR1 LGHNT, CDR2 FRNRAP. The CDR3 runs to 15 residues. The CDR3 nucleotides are TGTGCTAGTGGGAGCCCCGGGGACAGATCCTACGAGCAGTACTTC. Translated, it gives CASGSPGDRSYEQYF.

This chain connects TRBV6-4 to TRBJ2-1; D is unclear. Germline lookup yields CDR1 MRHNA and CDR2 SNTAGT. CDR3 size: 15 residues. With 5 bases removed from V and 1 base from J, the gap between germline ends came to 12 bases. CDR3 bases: TGTGCCAGCAGTCCTATTAGTGGGTCCTACAATGAGCAGTTCTTC. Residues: CASSPISGSYNEQFF.

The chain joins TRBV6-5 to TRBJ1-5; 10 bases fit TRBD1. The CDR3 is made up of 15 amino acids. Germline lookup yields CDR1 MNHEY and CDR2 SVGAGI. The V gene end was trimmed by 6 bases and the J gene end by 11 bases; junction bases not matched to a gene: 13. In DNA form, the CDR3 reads TGTGCCAGCAGACCTCCCGGGACAGGGGTCGGGGCCCAGCATTTT. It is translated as CASRPPGTGVGAQHF.

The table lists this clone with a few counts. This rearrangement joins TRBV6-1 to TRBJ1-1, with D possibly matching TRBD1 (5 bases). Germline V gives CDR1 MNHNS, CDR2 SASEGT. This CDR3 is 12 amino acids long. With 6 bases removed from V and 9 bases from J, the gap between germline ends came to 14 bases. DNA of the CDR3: TGTGCCAGCAGGAGGGGCTCCCCCCAAGCTTTCTTT. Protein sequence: CASRRGSPQAFF.

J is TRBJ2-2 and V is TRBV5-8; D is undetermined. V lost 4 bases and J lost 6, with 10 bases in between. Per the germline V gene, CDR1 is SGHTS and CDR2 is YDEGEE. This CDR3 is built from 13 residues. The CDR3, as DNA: TGTGCCAGCAGCCTGCAAGGGTCCGGGGAGCTGTTTTTT. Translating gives CASSLQGSGELFF. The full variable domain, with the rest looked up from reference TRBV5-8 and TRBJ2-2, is EAGVTQSPTHLIKTRGQQATLRCSPISGHTSVYWYQQALGLGLQFLLWYDEGEERNRGNFPPRFSGRQFPNYSSELNVNALELEDSALYLCASSLQGSGELFFGEGSRLTVL.

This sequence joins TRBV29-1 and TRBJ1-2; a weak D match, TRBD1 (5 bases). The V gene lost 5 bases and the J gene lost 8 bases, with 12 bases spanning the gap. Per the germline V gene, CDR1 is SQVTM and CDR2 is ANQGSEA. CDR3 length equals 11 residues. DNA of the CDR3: TGCAGCGTTTCGGGGGTGTGGGGCTACACCTTC. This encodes CSVSGVWGYTF.

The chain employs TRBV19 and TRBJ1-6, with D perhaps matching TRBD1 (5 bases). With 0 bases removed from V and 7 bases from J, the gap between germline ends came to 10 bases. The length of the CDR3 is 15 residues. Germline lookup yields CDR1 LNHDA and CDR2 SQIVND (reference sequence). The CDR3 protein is CASSIEGLANSPLHF. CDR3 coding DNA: TGTGCCAGTAGTATAGAGGGACTTGCCAATTCACCCCTCCACTTT.

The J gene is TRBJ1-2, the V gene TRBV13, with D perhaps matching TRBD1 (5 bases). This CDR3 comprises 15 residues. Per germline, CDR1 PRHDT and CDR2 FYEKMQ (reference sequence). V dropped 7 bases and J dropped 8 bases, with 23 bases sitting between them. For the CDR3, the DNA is TGTGCCAGCACCACAGGCGCCCTAAGGCGGGGAGGCTACACCTTC. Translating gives CASTTGALRRGGYTF.

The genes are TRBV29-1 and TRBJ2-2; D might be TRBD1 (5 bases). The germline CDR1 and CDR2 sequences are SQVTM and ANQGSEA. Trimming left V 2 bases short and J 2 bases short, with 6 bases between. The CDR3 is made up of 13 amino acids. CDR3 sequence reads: CSVEQGNTGELFF. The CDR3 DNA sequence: TGCAGCGTTGAACAGGGTAACACCGGGGAGCTGTTTTTT.

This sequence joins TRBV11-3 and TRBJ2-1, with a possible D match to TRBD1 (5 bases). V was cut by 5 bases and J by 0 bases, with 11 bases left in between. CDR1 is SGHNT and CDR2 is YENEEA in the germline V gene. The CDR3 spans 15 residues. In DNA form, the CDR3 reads TGTGCCAGCAGCCGAGCAACAGGCTCCTACAATGAGCAGTTCTTC. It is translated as CASSRATGSYNEQFF. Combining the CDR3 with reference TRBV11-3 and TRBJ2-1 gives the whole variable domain EAGVVQSPRYKIIEKKQPVAFWCNPISGHNTLYWYLQNLGQGPELLIRYENEEAVDDSQLPKDRFSAERLKGVDSTLKIQPAELGDSAVYLCASSRATGSYNEQFFGPGTRLTVL.

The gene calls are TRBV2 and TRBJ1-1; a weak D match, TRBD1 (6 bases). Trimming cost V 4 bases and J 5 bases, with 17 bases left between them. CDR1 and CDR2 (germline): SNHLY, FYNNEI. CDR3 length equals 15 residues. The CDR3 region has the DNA TGTGCCAGCAGTGGACAGGCCATTCTGGATACTGAAGCTTTCTTT. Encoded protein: CASSGQAILDTEAFF. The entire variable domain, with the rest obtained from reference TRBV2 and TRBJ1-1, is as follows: EPEVTQTPSHQVTQMGQEVILRCVPISNHLYFYWYRQILGQKVEFLVSFYNNEISEKSEIFDDQFSVERPDGSNFTLKIRSTKLEDSAMYFCASSGQAILDTEAFFGQGTRLTVV.

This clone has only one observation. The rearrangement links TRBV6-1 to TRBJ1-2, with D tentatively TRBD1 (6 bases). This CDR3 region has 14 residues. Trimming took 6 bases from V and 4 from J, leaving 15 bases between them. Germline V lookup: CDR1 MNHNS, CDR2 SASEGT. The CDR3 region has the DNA TGTGCCAGCAGACCGAAAGGGGGGACCTATGGCTACACCTTC. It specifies CASRPKGGTYGYTF.

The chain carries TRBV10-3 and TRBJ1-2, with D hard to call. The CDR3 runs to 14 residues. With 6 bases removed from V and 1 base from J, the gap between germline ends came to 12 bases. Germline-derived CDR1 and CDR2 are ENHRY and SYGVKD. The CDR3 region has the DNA TGTGCCATCAGAACTGAGACGATTAACTATGGCTACACCTTC. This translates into CAIRTETINYGYTF.

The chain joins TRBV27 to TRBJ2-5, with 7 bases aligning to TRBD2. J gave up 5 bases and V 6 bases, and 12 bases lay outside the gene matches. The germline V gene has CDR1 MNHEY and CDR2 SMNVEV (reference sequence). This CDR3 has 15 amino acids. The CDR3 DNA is TGTGCCAGCAGGCCCCCCGGACTAGTGGGCGAGACCCAGTACTTC. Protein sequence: CASRPPGLVGETQYF.

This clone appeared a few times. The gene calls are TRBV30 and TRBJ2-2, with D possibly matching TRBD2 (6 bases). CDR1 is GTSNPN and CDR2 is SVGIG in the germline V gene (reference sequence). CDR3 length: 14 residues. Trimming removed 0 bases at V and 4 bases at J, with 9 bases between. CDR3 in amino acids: CAWSVPEGTGELFF. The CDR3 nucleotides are TGTGCCTGGAGTGTACCGGAGGGCACCGGGGAGCTGTTTTTT.

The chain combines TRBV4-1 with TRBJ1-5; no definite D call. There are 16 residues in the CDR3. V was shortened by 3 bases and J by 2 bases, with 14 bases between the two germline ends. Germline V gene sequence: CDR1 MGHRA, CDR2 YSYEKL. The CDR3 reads CASSQGVGVRNQPQHF. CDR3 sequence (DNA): TGCGCCAGCAGCCAGGGTGTTGGGGTTCGCAATCAGCCCCAGCATTTT.

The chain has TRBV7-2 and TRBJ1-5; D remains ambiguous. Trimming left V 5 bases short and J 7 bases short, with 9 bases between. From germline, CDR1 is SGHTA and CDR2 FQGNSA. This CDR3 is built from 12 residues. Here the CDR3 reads CASSNMGQPQHF. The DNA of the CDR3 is TGTGCCAGCAGCAACATGGGGCAGCCCCAGCATTTT.

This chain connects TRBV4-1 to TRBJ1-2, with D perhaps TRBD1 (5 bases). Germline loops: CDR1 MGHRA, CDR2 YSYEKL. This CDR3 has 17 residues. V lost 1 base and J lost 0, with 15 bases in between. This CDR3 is CASSQVWGYGANYGYTF. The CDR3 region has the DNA TGCGCCAGCAGCCAAGTATGGGGCTACGGAGCTAACTATGGCTACACCTTC.

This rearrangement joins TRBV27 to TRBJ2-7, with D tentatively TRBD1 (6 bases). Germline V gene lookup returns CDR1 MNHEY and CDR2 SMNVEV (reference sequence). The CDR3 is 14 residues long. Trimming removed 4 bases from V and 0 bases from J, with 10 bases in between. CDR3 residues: CASSWTVGSYEQYF. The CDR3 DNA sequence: TGTGCCAGCAGTTGGACAGTCGGCTCCTACGAGCAGTACTTC.

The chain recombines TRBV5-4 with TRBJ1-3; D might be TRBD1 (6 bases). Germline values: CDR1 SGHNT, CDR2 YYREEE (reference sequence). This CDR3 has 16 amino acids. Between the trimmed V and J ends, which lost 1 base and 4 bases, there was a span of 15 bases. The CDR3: CASSLILGGSGNTIYF. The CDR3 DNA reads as TGTGCCAGCAGCTTGATCTTAGGGGGTTCGGGAAACACCATATATTTT.

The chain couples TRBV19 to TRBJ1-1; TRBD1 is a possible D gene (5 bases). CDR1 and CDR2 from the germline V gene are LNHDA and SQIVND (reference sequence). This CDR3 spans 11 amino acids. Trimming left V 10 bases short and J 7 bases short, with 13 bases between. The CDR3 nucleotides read TGTGCCACCTTACTGGGGGTTGAAGCTTTCTTT. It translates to CATLLGVEAFF.

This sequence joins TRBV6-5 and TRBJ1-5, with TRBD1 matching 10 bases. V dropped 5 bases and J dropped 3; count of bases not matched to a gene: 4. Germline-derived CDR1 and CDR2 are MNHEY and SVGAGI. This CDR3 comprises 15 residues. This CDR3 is CASSATGGSNQPQHF. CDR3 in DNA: TGTGCCAGCAGTGCGACAGGGGGCTCCAATCAGCCCCAGCATTTT.